This passage covers 12 T cell receptor beta chains from one sample sequenced in a study of type 1 and type 2 diabetes patients. PCR was run on genomic DNA. A primer set of 30 forward and 13 reverse primers amplified the CDR3. One entry per CDR3 protein results from TCRdb running MiXCR on the multiplex PCR reads. The sample lists fewer than 350,000 distinct CDR3 sequences; 47% were seen once. Sample: peripheral blood mononuclear cells (PBMCs). These receptors were collected from a man aged 18 to 29 with type 2 diabetes.

There are a few counts of this clonotype. The chain links TRBV30 to TRBJ1-1; no clear D. Trimming removed 3 bases at V and 7 bases at J, with 12 bases between. This CDR3 spans 12 amino acids. Germline V lookup: CDR1 GTSNPN, CDR2 SVGIG (reference sequence). CDR3 DNA: TGTGCCTGGAGGGGAGTGACATATGAAGCTTTCTTT. This translates into CAWRGVTYEAFF.

The chain couples TRBV6-2 or TRBV6-3 to TRBJ1-2; D uncertain. CDR1 is MNHEY, CDR2 SVGEGT, per germline. The CDR3 contains 14 residues. V shed 4 bases and J shed 7 bases, with 16 bases lying between them. The CDR3 loop is CASSSGLTFGGYTF. The CDR3, as DNA: TGTGCCAGCAGTTCGGGCCTCACGTTCGGTGGCTACACCTTC.

The chain links TRBV2 to TRBJ1-3; D unclear. Germline V gives CDR1 SNHLY, CDR2 FYNNEI. The CDR3 is made up of 11 amino acids. In DNA, the CDR3 is TGTACCGGTCAAGCTGGAAACACCATATATTTT. Translated, it gives CTGQAGNTIYF.

The table lists this clonotype with a few counts. V usage is TRBV7-6 and J usage is TRBJ2-1, with 9 bases matching TRBD2. CDR1 and CDR2 (germline): SGHVS, FNYEAQ. The CDR3 has 15 amino acids. J gave up 6 bases and V 1 base, and 4 bases lay outside the gene matches. The CDR3 sequence: CASSLGRTSANEQFF. CDR3 sequence (DNA): TGTGCCAGCAGCTTAGGAAGGACTAGCGCCAATGAGCAGTTCTTC.

This chain uses TRBV18 with TRBJ2-1, with a possible D match to TRBD2 (5 bases). V gave up 0 bases and J gave up 2 bases, with 8 bases separating them. Germline lookup yields CDR1 KGHSH and CDR2 LQKENI. The CDR3 covers 15 residues. CDR3 DNA: TGTGCCAGCTCACCACCCCAAGCGGCCTACAATGAGCAGTTCTTC. Its protein is CASSPPQAAYNEQFF.

In regard to this clonotype: Sequence at one end of the junction differs from germline and may be a read error. The chain is built from TRBV30 and TRBJ2-7; 9 bases fit TRBD1. Per the germline V gene, CDR1 is GTSNPN and CDR2 is SVGIG (reference sequence). This CDR3 has 14 residues. CDR3 amino acids: CAWSGTGVFYERYF. The CDR3 DNA sequence: TGTGCCTGGAGTGGGACAGGGGTGTTCTACGAGCGGTACTTC.

The V gene is TRBV24-1, the J gene TRBJ2-2, with 7 positions matching TRBD2. Per the germline V gene, CDR1 is KGHDR and CDR2 is SFDVKD. The CDR3 is 19 amino acids. V was clipped by 2 bases and J by 4 bases; unmatched bases: 15. The CDR3 loop reads CATSDSSRGGGLSTGELFF. DNA for the CDR3: TGTGCCACCAGTGATTCAAGTCGAGGCGGGGGACTAAGCACCGGGGAGCTGTTTTTT.

A single count supports this clonotype. Relative to the germline gene, one junction end is altered; a read error may explain this. The rearrangement joins TRBV7-6 to TRBJ1-1; D is perhaps TRBD1 (5 bases). The CDR3 contains 13 residues. CDR1 and CDR2 from the germline V gene are SGHVS and FNYEAQ. CDR3 amino acids: CASSLAREGEAFF. CDR3 DNA sequence: TGTGCCAGCAGCCTAGCTCGGGAGGGGGAAGCTTTCTTT.

This clonotype was seen a few times. The rearrangement uses TRBV19 and TRBJ1-5; 12 bases match TRBD1. V was pared by 7 bases and J by 2 bases, with 9 bases of the junction left unmatched. Germline CDR1 is LNHDA and CDR2 is SQIVND (reference sequence). This CDR3 comprises 17 residues. CDR3 residues: CASKGTGGPAGNQPQHF. DNA for the CDR3: TGTGCCAGTAAGGGGACAGGGGGCCCCGCCGGCAATCAGCCCCAGCATTTT.

The sample holds a few counts of this clonotype. V gene TRBV27 combines with J gene TRBJ2-7; possibly TRBD2 for D (5 bases). V was cut by 4 bases and J by 4 bases, with 14 bases left in between. The germline CDR1 and CDR2 sequences are MNHEY and SMNVEV (reference sequence). This CDR3 is built from 14 residues. The CDR3 loop is CASSSAGKTYEQYF. DNA for the CDR3: TGTGCCAGCAGTTCCGCCGGGAAGACTTACGAGCAGTACTTC.

The DNA for the CDR3 is TGCAGTGCACCTCATTGGGGTAGCGGGAGCTTAACCTACGAGCAGTACTTC. Translating it yields CSAPHWGSGSLTYEQYF. The rearrangement joins TRBV20-1 to TRBJ2-7; 9 nucleotides align to TRBD2. Germline assignment: CDR1 DFQATT and CDR2 SNEGSKA (reference sequence). Trimming at V came to 6 bases and at J to 2 bases, leaving 17 bases not matched to a gene. This CDR3 contains 17 residues.

A few counts support this clonotype. Given the absence of the conserved phenylalanine or tryptophan at the CDR3 end, a read error is likely. This chain connects TRBV7-2 to TRBJ2-2; the D is unclear. V dropped 2 bases and J dropped 9 bases, with 7 bases sitting between them. The CDR3 spans 12 residues. The V gene's germline CDR1 is SGHTA and CDR2 FQGNSA. The DNA for the CDR3 is TGTGCCAGCAGCTTAAGTTCACGGGAGCTGTTTTAT. Amino acid sequence: CASSLSSRELFY.